Given below is one T cell receptor beta chain in context. The assay was immunoSEQ multiplex PCR, and TCRdb's table has in-frame clones only and misses some. The sample lists some 95,000 clones, nearly 90% occurring once. The data originate from a study of PD-1 blockade in classical Hodgkin lymphoma. Study-wide context: Nivolumab dosed at 3 mg/kg went to patients intravenously every 2 weeks.

The CDR3 extends over 16 amino acids. CDR1 is SEHNR, CDR2 FQNEAQ, per germline (reference sequence). The V gene end was trimmed by 5 bases and the J gene end by 1 base; junction bases not matched to a gene: 9. Exposure to brentuximab vedotin varied, and each patient had relapsed following autologous stem cell transplantation. Patients showed best responses of complete response, partial response or progressive disease. Sample: peripheral blood mononuclear cells (PBMCs), taken before the second cycle of nivolumab. The source of this sequence is a human donor with classical Hodgkin lymphoma. The V call is TRBV7-9, the J call TRBJ2-7; 9 nucleotides line up with TRBD2. CDR3 DNA: TGTGCCAGCAGCCCAACGGAGCGGGGGGCATCCTACGAGCAGTACTTC. It translates to CASSPTERGASYEQYF.